Shown below are 18 T cell receptor beta chains from a single sample sequenced in a study of chemoradiotherapy in HPV16-positive cancers. Produced via immunoSEQ multiplex PCR; TCRdb's table is partial and in-frame only. This sample has some 13,000 clones, with approximately 75% found just once. Sampling was conducted from a patient who underwent chemoradiotherapy. These receptor sequences come from a human donor with HPV-associated anogenital cancer.

The chain links TRBV10-1 to TRBJ2-1; 7 positions match TRBD2. V shed 4 bases and J 2 bases; nucleotides not matched to a gene: 5. The CDR3 length is 15 residues. Germline V gene data show CDR1 as WNHNN and CDR2 as SYGVQD (reference sequence). The CDR3 DNA reads TGCGCCAGCAGTGTTGGGACTATCCCCTACAATGAGCAGTTCTTC. Translated: CASSVGTIPYNEQFF.

The V call is TRBV28, the J call TRBJ1-2; possible D gene TRBD1, 6 bases. CDR1 and CDR2 from the germline V gene are MDHEN and SYDVKM. Between the trimmed V and J ends, which lost 6 bases and 6 bases, there was a span of 11 bases. CDR3 length equals 12 residues. CDR3 residues: CASRQGVNGYTF. In nucleotides, the CDR3 is TGTGCCAGCAGACAGGGAGTGAATGGCTACACCTTC.

The V gene is TRBV7-9, the J gene TRBJ2-1; D perhaps matches TRBD2 (5 bases). The germline V gene has CDR1 SEHNR and CDR2 FQNEAQ (reference sequence). Trimming took 5 bases from V and 2 from J, leaving 13 bases between them. The CDR3 consists of 15 residues. CDR3 sequence reads: CASSPEGYTYNEQFF. CDR3 bases: TGTGCCAGCAGCCCAGAGGGTTATACCTACAATGAGCAGTTCTTC.

The chain uses TRBV23-1 and TRBJ1-4; D unclear. TRBV23-1 is flagged as an ORF with uncertain function. This CDR3 spans 15 amino acids. V was pared by 4 bases and J by 8 bases, with 17 bases between. CDR3 nucleotides: TGCGCCAGCAGTCCCGGCAGGATTGTGGACGAAAAACTGTTTTTT. Residues: CASSPGRIVDEKLFF.

The chain is built from TRBV7-8 and TRBJ1-1; 9 nucleotides line up with TRBD1. The V gene's germline CDR1 is SGHVS and CDR2 FQNEAQ. The junction had 11 bases not matched to a gene; V was cut back by 6 bases and J by 0 bases. The CDR3 spans 17 residues. Written as DNA, the CDR3 is TGTGCCAGCAGACCCGGGACAGGGACTTTGGTGAACACTGAAGCTTTCTTT. It translates to CASRPGTGTLVNTEAFF. Full variable domain (rest looked up from reference TRBV7-8 and TRBJ1-1): GAGVSQSPRYKVAKRGQDVALRCDPISGHVSLFWYQQALGQGPEFLTYFQNEAQLDKSGLPSDRFFAERPEGSVSTLKIQRTQQEDSAVYLCASRPGTGTLVNTEAFFGQGTRLTVV.

V usage is TRBV5-1 and J usage is TRBJ1-1; possible D gene TRBD1, 6 bases. CDR1 SGHRS and CDR2 YFSETQ come from the germline V gene. The V end was cut by 0 bases, the J end by 1 base, with 10 bases between. The CDR3 loop spans 15 amino acids. The CDR3 DNA is TGCGCCAGCAGCTTGGGAACAGGGTGGAACACTGAAGCTTTCTTT. The encoded protein is CASSLGTGWNTEAFF.

The chain has TRBV4-1 and TRBJ2-7; possible D gene TRBD1, 6 bases. Trimming pared 4 bases from V and 4 bases from J, leaving 17 bases between. The CDR3 sequence is 15 residues long. Germline-derived CDR1 and CDR2 are MGHRA and YSYEKL. The CDR3 here is CASSPSGANYYEQYF. The CDR3 coding sequence is TGCGCCAGCAGCCCCTCAGGGGCGAACTATTACGAGCAGTACTTC.

The J gene is TRBJ2-1, the V gene TRBV6-1, with 8 bases that match TRBD2. CDR1 and CDR2 (germline): MNHNS, SASEGT. Germline trimming cut 6 bases from V and 4 bases from J; bases unmatched to any gene: 8. The CDR3 has 15 residues. The CDR3 protein is CASRAFGTSYNEQFF. The CDR3 DNA reads TGTGCCAGCAGAGCCTTCGGGACTAGTTACAATGAGCAGTTCTTC.

The chain employs TRBV6-6 and TRBJ2-1, with 11 bases matching TRBD1. This CDR3 has 16 residues. Germline CDR1 and CDR2: MNHNY and SVGAGI (reference sequence). J gave up 7 bases and V 5 bases, and 10 bases lay outside the gene matches. CDR3 bases: TGTGCCAGCAGTACCCCGGGACAGGGGGGTAAGAATGAGCAGTTCTTC. Its protein product is CASSTPGQGGKNEQFF.

This clone came up a few times. The chain recombines TRBV11-2 with TRBJ1-5; D not resolved. Trimming stripped 1 base from V and 9 bases from J, with 10 bases between. CDR1 is SGHAT and CDR2 is FQNNGV in the germline V gene. CDR3 length: 13 residues. CDR3 sequence reads: CASSLGSETPQHF. Here the CDR3 DNA reads TGTGCCAGCAGCTTAGGGAGCGAGACGCCCCAGCATTTT.

CDR3: CASSQETGGSYEQYF. The CDR3 nucleotides read TGTGCCAGCAGCCAAGAGACAGGGGGCTCCTACGAGCAGTACTTC. The chain combines TRBV4-2 with TRBJ2-7, with TRBD1 matching 9 bases. Unmatched junction bases numbered 0, after V lost 0 bases and J lost 0 bases. The CDR3 loop spans 15 amino acids. Germline-derived CDR1 and CDR2 are LGHNA and YNFKEQ.

This clone appeared a few times. V gene TRBV4-3 combines with J gene TRBJ2-2; 11 nucleotides match TRBD1. Losses at the gene ends were 3 bases for V and 5 bases for J; bases not matched to a gene: 8. This CDR3 is 17 amino acids long. Germline V CDR1 and CDR2: LGHNA, YSLEER. For the CDR3, the DNA is TGCGCCAGCAGCCAGAATGGACAGGGGGCAGGTACCGGGGAGCTGTTTTTT. As protein: CASSQNGQGAGTGELFF.

The genes are TRBV7-9 and TRBJ2-1; TRBD2 is a possible D gene (7 bases). The CDR3 totals 14 residues. The germline CDR1 and CDR2 sequences are SEHNR and FQNEAQ (reference sequence). The V and J ends lost 5 bases and 5 bases respectively, with 13 bases between them. The DNA for the CDR3 is TGTGCCAGCAGCCCCGGGGGGCATAACAATGAGCAGTTCTTC. The encoded protein is CASSPGGHNNEQFF.

The chain combines TRBV5-1 with TRBJ2-5, with a tentative D call TRBD1 (5 bases). This CDR3 spans 14 amino acids. Looked up from germline, CDR1 is SGHRS and CDR2 is YFSETQ. V shed 7 bases and J shed 4 bases, with 17 bases lying between them. The CDR3 DNA follows: TGCGCCAGCCGATCAGGGCCGAGGCGAGAGACCCAGTACTTC. It specifies CASRSGPRRETQYF.

DNA for the CDR3: TGTGCCAGCAGATCGTATAGCGGGAGTTCCTACAATGAGCAGTTCTTC. It yields the protein CASRSYSGSSYNEQFF. V is TRBV11-2 and J is TRBJ2-1, with 9 bases aligning to TRBD2. The CDR3 is made up of 16 amino acids. Trimming removed 6 bases from V and 1 base from J; junction bases left unmatched: 7. Germline CDR1 SGHAT, CDR2 FQNNGV.

This clone was counted between two and nine times. The rearrangement uses TRBV28 and TRBJ1-2; D gene ambiguous. The germline gives CDR1 MDHEN, CDR2 SYDVKM. The V end was cut by 6 bases, the J end by 6 bases, with 14 bases between. The CDR3 length is 13 residues. The CDR3 region has the DNA TGTGCCAGCAGGTGGGAGAGTGCGGATGGCTACACCTTC. It yields the protein CASRWESADGYTF.

This chain joins TRBV5-1 and TRBJ2-3; 8 positions agree with TRBD1. CDR1 is SGHRS, CDR2 YFSETQ, per germline. This CDR3 has 16 amino acids. The V segment lost 4 bases and the J segment 5 bases; nucleotides outside the gene matches: 12. As DNA, the CDR3 is TGCGCCAGCAGCAAATTGTCGCAGGGGGCTGGAGATACGCAGTATTTT. It yields the protein CASSKLSQGAGDTQYF.

This chain links TRBV19 with TRBJ2-2, with 7 bases fitting TRBD2. V was clipped by 3 bases and J by 5 bases; unmatched bases: 6. CDR3 length: 15 residues. Germline CDR1 reads LNHDA; CDR2 reads SQIVND (reference sequence). The CDR3 coding sequence is TGTGCCAGTAGTATCGCGGGAGTGGGAACCGGGGAGCTGTTTTTT. This sequence encodes CASSIAGVGTGELFF.